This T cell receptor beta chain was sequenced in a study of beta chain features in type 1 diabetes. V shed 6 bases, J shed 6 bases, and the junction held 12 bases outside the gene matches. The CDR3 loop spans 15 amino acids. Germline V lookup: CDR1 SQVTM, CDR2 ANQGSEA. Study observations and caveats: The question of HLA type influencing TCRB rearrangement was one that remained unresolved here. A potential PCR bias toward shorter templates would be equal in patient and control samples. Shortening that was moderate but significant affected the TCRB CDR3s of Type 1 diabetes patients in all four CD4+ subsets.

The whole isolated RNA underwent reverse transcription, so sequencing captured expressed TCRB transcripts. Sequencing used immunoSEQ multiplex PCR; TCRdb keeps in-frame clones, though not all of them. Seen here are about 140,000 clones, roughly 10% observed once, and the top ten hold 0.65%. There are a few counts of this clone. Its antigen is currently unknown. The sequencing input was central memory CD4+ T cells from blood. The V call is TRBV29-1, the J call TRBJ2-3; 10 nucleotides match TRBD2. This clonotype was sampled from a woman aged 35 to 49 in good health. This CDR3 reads CSVAIPGLALDTQYF. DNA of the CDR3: TGCAGCGTGGCCATACCGGGACTAGCGTTGGATACGCAGTATTTT.